This TCR beta chain was profiled in a study of blood T cells in healthy people across ages. As for this clonotype: Its matching antigen is unknown.

A sample-barcoded 5' primer and a J-beta primer mix were used in a second PCR of roughly 7 to 12 cycles. TCRdb re-called the 5' RACE reads through MiXCR, storing one row per CDR3 protein. The sample yields 450,000 to 700,000 distinct CDR3 sequences, about 26% seen once. Findings and limits, study-wide: It was the long-lived donors that had more naive CD4+ cells and higher diversity than aged donors.

V lost 1 base and J 4 bases, leaving 11 bases between the germline ends. CDR1 and CDR2 from the germline V gene are SGHTA and FQGNSA. The length of the CDR3 is 14 residues. Sequenced sample: blood. The chain has TRBV7-2 and TRBJ2-7, with a weak D call TRBD2 (6 bases). The source is a woman in her seventies in good health. CDR3 nucleotide sequence: TGTGCCAGCAGCTTAGGTGGAGGGGTTTACGAGCAGTACTTC. It translates to CASSLGGGVYEQYF.